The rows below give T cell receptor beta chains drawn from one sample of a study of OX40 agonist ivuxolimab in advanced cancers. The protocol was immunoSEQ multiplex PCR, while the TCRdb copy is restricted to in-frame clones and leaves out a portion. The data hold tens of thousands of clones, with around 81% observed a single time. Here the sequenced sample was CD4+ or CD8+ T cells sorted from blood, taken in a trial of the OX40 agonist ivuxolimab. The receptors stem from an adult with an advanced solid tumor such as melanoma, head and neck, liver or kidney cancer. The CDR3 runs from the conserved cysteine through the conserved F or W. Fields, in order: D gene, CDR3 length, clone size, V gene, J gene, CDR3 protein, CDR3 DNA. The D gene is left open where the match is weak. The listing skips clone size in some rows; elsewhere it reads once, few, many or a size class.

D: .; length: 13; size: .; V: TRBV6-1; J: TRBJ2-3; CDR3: CASRGPNTDTQYF; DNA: TGTGCCAGCAGGGGACCAAACACAGATACGCAGTATTTT
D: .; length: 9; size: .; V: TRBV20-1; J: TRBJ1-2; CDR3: CSASLRLNF; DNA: TGCAGTGCTTCCTTACGGCTTAATTTC
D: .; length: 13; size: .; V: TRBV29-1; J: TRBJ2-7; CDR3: CSVETGSSYEQYF; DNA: TGCAGCGTTGAGACCGGGAGCTCCTACGAGCAGTACTTC
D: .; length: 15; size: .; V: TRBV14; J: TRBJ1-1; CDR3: CASSQDLTGGTEAFF; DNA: TGTGCCAGCAGCCAAGATCTCACAGGCGGCACTGAAGCTTTCTTT
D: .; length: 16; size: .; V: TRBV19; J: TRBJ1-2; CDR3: CASSIREDGDPYGYTF; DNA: TGTGCCAGTAGTATACGGGAGGACGGCGACCCCTATGGCTACACCTTC
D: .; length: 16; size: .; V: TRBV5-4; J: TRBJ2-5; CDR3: CASSQDRAGTGETQYF; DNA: TGCGCCAGCAGCCAAGATCGGGCAGGAACGGGAGAGACCCAGTACTTC
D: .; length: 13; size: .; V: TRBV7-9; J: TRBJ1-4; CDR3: CASHSANMLELFF; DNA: TGTGCCAGCCACTCGGCCAATATGCTAGAACTGTTTTTT
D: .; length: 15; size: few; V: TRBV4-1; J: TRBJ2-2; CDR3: CASSQDPGNTGELFF; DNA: TGTGCCAGCAGCCAAGATCCAGGGAACACCGGGGAGCTGTTTTTT
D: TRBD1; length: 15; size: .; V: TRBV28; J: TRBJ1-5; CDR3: CASSASGQGNQPQHF; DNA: TGTGCCAGCAGCGCCTCTGGACAGGGCAATCAGCCCCAGCATTTT
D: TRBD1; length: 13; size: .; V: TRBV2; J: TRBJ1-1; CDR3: CASSEKTGDEAFF; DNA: TGTGCCAGCAGTGAAAAGACAGGGGATGAAGCTTTCTTT
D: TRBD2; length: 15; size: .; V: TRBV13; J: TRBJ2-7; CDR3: CASSLLSGGSYEQYF; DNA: TGTGCCAGCAGCCTTCTAAGCGGGGGCTCCTACGAGCAGTACTTC
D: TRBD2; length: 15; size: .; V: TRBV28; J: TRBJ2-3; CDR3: CASSLLAGKKDTQYF; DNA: TGTGCCAGCAGTTTATTAGCGGGAAAAAAAGATACGCAGTATTTT
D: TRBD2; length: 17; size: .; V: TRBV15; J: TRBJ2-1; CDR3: CATSRKAGGPSYNEQFF; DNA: TGTGCCACCAGCAGAAAAGCGGGGGGGCCTTCCTACAATGAGCAGTTCTTC
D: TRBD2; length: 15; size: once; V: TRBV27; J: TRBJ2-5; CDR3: CASSRGTSGRETQYF; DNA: TGTGCCAGCAGTCGGGGTACTAGCGGGAGAGAGACCCAGTACTTC
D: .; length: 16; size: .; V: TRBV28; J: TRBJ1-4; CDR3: CASSFPIDRTFEKLFF; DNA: TGTGCCAGCAGTTTCCCCATCGACAGGACCTTTGAAAAACTGTTTTTT
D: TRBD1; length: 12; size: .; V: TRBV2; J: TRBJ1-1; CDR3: CASRGQGAEAFF; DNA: TGTGCCAGCAGGGGACAGGGTGCTGAAGCTTTCTTT
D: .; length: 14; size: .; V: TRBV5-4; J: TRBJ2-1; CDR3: CASSSGGSYNEQFF; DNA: TGTGCCAGCAGCTCTGGGGGTTCCTACAATGAGCAGTTCTTC
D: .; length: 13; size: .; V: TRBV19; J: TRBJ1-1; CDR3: CASTMAGNTEAFF; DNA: TGTGCCAGTACAATGGCGGGGAACACTGAAGCTTTCTTT
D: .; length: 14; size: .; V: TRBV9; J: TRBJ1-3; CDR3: CASSVAGSGNTIYF; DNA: TGTGCCAGCAGCGTAGCAGGGTCTGGAAACACCATATATTTT
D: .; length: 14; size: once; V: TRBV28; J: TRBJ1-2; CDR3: CASSSTGFPYGYTF; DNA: TGTGCCAGCAGTTCAACAGGATTTCCCTATGGCTACACCTTC
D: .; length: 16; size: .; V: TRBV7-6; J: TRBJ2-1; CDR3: CASSPYSGVSYNEQFF; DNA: TGTGCCAGCAGCCCCTACTCCGGGGTCTCCTACAATGAGCAGTTCTTC
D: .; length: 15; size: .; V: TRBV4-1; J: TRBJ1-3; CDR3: CASSQEAFSGNTIYF; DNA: TGCGCCAGCAGCCAAGAGGCGTTCTCTGGAAACACCATATATTTT
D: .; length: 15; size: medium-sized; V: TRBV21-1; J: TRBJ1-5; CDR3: CASSLPFTSNQPQHF; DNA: TGTGCCAGCAGCCTACCCTTTACCTCCAATCAGCCCCAGCATTTT
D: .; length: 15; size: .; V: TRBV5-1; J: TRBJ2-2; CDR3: CASGQGYANTGELFF; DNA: TGCGCCAGCGGGCAGGGTTACGCGAACACCGGGGAGCTGTTTTTT
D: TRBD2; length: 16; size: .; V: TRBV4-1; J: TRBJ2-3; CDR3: CASSQEPGGFTDTQYF; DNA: TGCGCCAGCAGCCAAGAGCCCGGGGGGTTCACAGATACGCAGTATTTT
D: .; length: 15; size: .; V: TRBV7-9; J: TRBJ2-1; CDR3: CASSFPRVEHNEQFF; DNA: TGTGCCAGCAGCTTTCCGAGAGTAGAGCACAATGAGCAGTTCTTC
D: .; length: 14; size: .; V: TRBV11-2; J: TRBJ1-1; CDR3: CASSLNGVNTEAFF; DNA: TGTGCCAGCAGCTTAAACGGAGTTAACACTGAAGCTTTCTTT
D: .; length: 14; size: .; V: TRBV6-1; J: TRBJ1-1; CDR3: CASSEGGSFFETFF; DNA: TGTGCCAGCAGTGAAGGAGGCTCGTTCTTTGAGACTTTCTTT
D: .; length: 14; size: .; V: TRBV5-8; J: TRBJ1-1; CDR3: CASSWGNPNTEAFF; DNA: TGTGCCAGCAGCTGGGGAAATCCGAACACTGAAGCTTTCTTT
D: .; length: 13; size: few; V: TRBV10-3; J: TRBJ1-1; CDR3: CAISDREGTEAFF; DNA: TGTGCCATCAGTGACAGGGAGGGCACTGAAGCTTTCTTT
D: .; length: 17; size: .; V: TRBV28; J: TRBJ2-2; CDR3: CASSLVPGLTNTGELFF; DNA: TGTGCCAGCAGTTTGGTCCCCGGACTCACGAACACCGGGGAGCTGTTTTTT
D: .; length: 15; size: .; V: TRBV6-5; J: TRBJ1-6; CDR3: CASSYTQGHNSPLHF; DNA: TGTGCCAGCAGTTACACCCAGGGGCATAATTCACCCCTCCACTTT
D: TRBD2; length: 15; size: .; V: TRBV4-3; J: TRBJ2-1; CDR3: CASSHGTSGSNEQFF; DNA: TGCGCCAGCAGCCACGGGACTAGCGGGAGTAACGAGCAGTTCTTC
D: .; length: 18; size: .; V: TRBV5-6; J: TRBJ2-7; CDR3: CASSLGAETGSQGFEQYF; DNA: TGTGCCAGCAGCTTGGGGGCTGAAACAGGGTCTCAGGGATTCGAGCAGTACTTC
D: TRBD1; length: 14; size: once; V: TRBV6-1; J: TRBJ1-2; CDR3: CASSDGTGFYGYTF; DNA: TGTGCCAGCAGTGACGGGACAGGATTTTATGGCTACACCTTC
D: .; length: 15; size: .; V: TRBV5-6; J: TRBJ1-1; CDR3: CASSTGRGRNTEAFF; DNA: TGTGCCAGCAGCACCGGTAGAGGCCGGAACACTGAAGCTTTCTTT
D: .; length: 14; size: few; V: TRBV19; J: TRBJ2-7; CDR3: CASSRSGEVDEQYF; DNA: TGTGCCAGTAGTAGGTCGGGAGAGGTCGACGAGCAGTACTTC
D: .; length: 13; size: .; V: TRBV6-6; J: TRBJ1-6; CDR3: CASKGEGNSPLHF; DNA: TGTGCCAGCAAAGGAGAGGGTAACTCACCCCTCCACTTT
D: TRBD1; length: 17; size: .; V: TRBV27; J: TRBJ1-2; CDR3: CASSAGTGFVIGYGYTF; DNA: TGTGCCAGCAGTGCAGGGACAGGGTTTGTTATAGGCTATGGCTACACCTTC
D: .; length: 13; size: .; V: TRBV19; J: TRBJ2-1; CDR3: CASSDYGSEEQFF; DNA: TGTGCCAGTAGTGACTATGGCTCAGAAGAGCAGTTCTTC
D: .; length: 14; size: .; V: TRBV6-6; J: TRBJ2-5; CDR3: CASSYSARQETQYF; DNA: TGTGCCAGCAGTTACTCGGCTAGGCAAGAGACCCAGTACTTC
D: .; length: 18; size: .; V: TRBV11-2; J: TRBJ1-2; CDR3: CASSLAFADSTVPYGYTF; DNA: TGTGCCAGCAGCTTAGCTTTTGCAGATAGCACCGTACCCTATGGCTACACCTTC
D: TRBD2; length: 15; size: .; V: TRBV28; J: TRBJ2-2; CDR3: CASSFRTSEHGELFF; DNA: TGTGCCAGCAGTTTCCGGACTAGCGAACACGGGGAGCTGTTTTTT
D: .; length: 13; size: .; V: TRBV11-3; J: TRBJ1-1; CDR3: CASSLVLRSEAFF; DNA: TGTGCCAGCAGCTTAGTCCTTAGGAGTGAAGCTTTCTTT
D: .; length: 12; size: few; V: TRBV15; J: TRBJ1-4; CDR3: CATSGFKGKLFF; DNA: TGTGCCACCAGCGGTTTTAAGGGAAAACTGTTTTTT
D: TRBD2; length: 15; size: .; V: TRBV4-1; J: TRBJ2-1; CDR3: CASSDPLAGWVEQFF; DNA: TGCGCCAGCAGCGACCCCCTAGCGGGGTGGGTTGAGCAGTTCTTC
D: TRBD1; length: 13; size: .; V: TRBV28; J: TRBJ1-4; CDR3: CASSDRGEEKLFF; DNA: TGTGCCAGCAGTGACAGGGGGGAGGAAAAACTGTTTTTT
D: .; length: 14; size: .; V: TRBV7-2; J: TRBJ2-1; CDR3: CASSLRGTYNEQFF; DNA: TGTGCCAGCAGCTTAAGGGGAACCTACAATGAGCAGTTCTTC
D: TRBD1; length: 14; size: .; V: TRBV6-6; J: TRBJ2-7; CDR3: CASSYVQGADEQYF; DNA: TGTGCCAGCAGTTACGTACAGGGGGCCGACGAGCAGTACTTC